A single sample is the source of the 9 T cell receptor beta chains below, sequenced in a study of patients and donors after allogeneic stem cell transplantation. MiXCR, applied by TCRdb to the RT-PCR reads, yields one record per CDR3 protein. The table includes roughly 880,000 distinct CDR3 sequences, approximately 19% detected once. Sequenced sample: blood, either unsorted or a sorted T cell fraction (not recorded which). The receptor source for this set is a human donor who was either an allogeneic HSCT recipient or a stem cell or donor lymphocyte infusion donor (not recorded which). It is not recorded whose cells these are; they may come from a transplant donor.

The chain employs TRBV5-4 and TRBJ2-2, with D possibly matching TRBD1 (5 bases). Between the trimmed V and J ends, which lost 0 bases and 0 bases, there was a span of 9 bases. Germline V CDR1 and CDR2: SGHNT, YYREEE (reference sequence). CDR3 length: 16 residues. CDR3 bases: TGTGCCAGCAGCTTGGTGCAGGGTGCGAACACCGGGGAGCTGTTTTTT. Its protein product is CASSLVQGANTGELFF.

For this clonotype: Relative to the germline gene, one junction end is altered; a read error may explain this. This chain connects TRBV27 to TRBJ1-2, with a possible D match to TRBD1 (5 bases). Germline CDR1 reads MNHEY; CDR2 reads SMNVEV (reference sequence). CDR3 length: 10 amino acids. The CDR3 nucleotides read TGTGCCAGCAGTCCGAAGGGGACTTCCTTC. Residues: CASSPKGTSF.

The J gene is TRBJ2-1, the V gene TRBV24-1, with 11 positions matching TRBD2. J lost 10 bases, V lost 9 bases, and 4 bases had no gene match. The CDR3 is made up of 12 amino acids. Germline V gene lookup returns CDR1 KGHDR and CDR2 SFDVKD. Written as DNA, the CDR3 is TGTGCCACCCAGGGGACTAGCGGAGAGCAGTTCTTC. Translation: CATQGTSGEQFF.

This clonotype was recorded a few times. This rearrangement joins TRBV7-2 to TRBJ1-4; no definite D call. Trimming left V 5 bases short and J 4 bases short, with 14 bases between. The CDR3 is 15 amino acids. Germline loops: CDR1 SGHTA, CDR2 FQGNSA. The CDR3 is CASSQQWARNEKLFF. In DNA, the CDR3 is TGTGCCAGCAGCCAACAGTGGGCCCGTAATGAAAAACTGTTTTTT.

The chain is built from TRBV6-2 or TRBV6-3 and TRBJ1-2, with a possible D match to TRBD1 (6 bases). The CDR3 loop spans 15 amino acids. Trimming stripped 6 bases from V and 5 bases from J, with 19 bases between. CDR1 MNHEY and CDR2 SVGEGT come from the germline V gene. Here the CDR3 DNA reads TGTGCCAGCAGCGTCGATCCGGGACATGAGTATGGCTACACCTTC. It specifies CASSVDPGHEYGYTF.

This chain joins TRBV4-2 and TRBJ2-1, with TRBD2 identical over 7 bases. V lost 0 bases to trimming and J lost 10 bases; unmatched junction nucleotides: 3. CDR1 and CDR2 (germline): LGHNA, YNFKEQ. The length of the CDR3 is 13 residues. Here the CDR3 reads CASSQEAGAEQFF. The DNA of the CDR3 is TGTGCCAGCAGCCAAGAGGCGGGAGCAGAGCAGTTCTTC.

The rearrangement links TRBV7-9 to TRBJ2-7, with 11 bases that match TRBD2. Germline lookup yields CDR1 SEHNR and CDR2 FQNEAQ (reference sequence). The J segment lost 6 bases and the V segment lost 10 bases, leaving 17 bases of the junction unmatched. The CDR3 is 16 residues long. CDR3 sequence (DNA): TGTGCCACCGTCTCGTCGGGTAGCGGGAGGGCCTCCGAGCAGTACTTC. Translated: CATVSSGSGRASEQYF.

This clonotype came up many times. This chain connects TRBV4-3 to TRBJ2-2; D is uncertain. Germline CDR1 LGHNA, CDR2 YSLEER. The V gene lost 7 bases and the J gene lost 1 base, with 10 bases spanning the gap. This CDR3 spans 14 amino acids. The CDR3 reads CASKLSLNTGELFF. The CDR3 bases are TGCGCCAGCAAGTTATCCCTGAACACCGGGGAGCTGTTTTTT.

CDR3 loop: CASSFPGVSYNEQFF. CDR3 coding DNA: TGTGCCAGCAGCTTCCCGGGAGTTTCCTACAATGAGCAGTTCTTC. This sequence joins TRBV7-3 and TRBJ2-1; D may be TRBD2 (6 bases). With 3 bases removed from V and 1 base from J, the gap between germline ends came to 10 bases. CDR3 size: 15 residues. Germline CDR1 SGHTA, CDR2 FQGTGA.